A single sample is the source of the 13 T cell receptor beta chains below, sequenced in a study of CXCR3-negative and CXCR3-positive naive CD8 T cells. With UMI labels, 5' RACE was used to prepare the TRB cDNA libraries. TCRdb re-called the 5' RACE reads and catalogs CDR3 proteins one per entry, DNA excluded. In total, the table holds approximately 38,000 distinct CDR3 sequences. Sequencing was carried out using memory CD8+ T cells from blood. The receptors here all came from a human donor in good health. Some clones in this sample may be carry-over from other donors' samples.

The chain recombines TRBV12-3 or TRBV12-4 with TRBJ2-1; the D call of TRBD1 rests on TCRdb alone, since no DNA is present to check it. The CDR3 extends over 15 amino acids. The CDR3 spells CASSAADPPSDEQFF.

This chain links TRBV4-1 with TRBJ2-7. The CDR3 runs 13 residues. In germline, CDR1 is MGHRA, CDR2 YSYEKL. The CDR3 is CASSRGGSYEQYF.

This chain joins TRBV29-1 and TRBJ2-5. The V gene's germline CDR1 is SQVTM and CDR2 ANQGSEA. The CDR3 spans 11 residues. The CDR3 sequence is CSVEGLETQYF.

The chain employs TRBV29-1 and TRBJ1-3. CDR3 length: 12 residues. The germline V gene encodes CDR1 SQVTM and CDR2 ANQGSEA. The CDR3 region is CSGRGSGNTIYF.

The rearrangement links TRBV28 to TRBJ2-5. The CDR3 totals 14 residues. Germline assignment: CDR1 MDHEN and CDR2 SYDVKM. The CDR3 reads CASSLGRVQETQYF.

The V and J genes are TRBV6-5 and TRBJ1-1; lacking DNA, the TRBD1 call made by TCRdb goes unchecked. The CDR3 runs 12 residues. Germline loops: CDR1 MNHEY, CDR2 SVGAGI. The chain's CDR3 is CASSPGVTEAFF.

The V and J genes are TRBV29-1 and TRBJ2-7; TCRdb proposes TRBD1, but this gene call is untestable without DNA. The CDR3 extends over 16 amino acids. Germline lookup yields CDR1 SQVTM and CDR2 ANQGSEA. Here the CDR3 reads CSVEDSDRGITYEQYF.

The rearrangement uses TRBV27 and TRBJ2-7; there is no DNA to check the TCRdb D call of TRBD2. Germline values: CDR1 MNHEY, CDR2 SMNVEV (reference sequence). This CDR3 region has 17 residues. CDR3 amino acids: CASSPAVRVFGTYEQYF.

This chain uses TRBV12-3 or TRBV12-4 with TRBJ1-1; TCRdb selects TRBD1, and the lack of DNA leaves this call unchecked. This CDR3 has 15 residues. The CDR3 protein is CASSTPGALNTEAFF.

The chain employs TRBV7-3 and TRBJ2-5; as DNA is missing, the TRBD2 call by TCRdb cannot be tested. The CDR3 runs 17 residues. The germline gives CDR1 SGHTA, CDR2 FQGTGA. The CDR3 protein is CASSSGVGLAGLETQYF. Looking up the rest from reference TRBV7-3 and TRBJ2-5 gives the full variable domain: GAGVSQTPSNKVTEKGKYVELRCDPISGHTALYWYRQSLGQGPEFLIYFQGTGAADDSGLPNDRFFAVRPEGSVSTLKIQRTERGDSAVYLCASSSGVGLAGLETQYFGPGTRLLVL.

J is TRBJ2-1 and V is TRBV7-2; the D call from TCRdb, TRBD2, cannot be confirmed without DNA. There are 15 residues in the CDR3. Germline CDR1 and CDR2: SGHTA and FQGNSA. The chain's CDR3 is CASRPPGTSYNEQFF.

The rearrangement joins TRBV5-4 to TRBJ2-2; the TCRdb call, TRBD1, lacks DNA for checking. Germline V gene lookup returns CDR1 SGHNT and CDR2 YYREEE (reference sequence). The CDR3 has 15 amino acids. The CDR3 is CASSEDRDDTGELFF.

The chain combines TRBV6-5 with TRBJ2-3. This CDR3 comprises 15 residues. The germline V gene encodes CDR1 MNHEY and CDR2 SVGAGI. CDR3 residues: CASSYFAQDTDTQYF.